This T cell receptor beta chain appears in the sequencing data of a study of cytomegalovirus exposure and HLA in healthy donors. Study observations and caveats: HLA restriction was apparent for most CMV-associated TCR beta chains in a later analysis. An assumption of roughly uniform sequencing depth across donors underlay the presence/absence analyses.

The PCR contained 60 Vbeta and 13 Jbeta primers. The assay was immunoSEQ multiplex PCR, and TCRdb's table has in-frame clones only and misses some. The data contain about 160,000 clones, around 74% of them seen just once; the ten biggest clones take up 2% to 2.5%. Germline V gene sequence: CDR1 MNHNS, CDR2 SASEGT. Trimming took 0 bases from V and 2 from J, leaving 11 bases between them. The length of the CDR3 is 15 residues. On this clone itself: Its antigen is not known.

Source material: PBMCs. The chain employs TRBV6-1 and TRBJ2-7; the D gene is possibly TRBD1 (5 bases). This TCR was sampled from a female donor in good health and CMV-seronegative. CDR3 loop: CASSEAMGQAYEQYF. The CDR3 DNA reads TGTGCCAGCAGTGAAGCAATGGGGCAGGCCTACGAGCAGTACTTC.